What follows are 13 T cell receptor beta chains derived from one specimen sequenced in a study of blood T cells in healthy people across ages. With a J-beta primer mix and a sample-barcoded 5' primer, a second PCR ran about 7 to 12 cycles. TCRdb itself ran the 5' RACE reads through MiXCR, one entry per CDR3 protein. The data contain around 750,000 distinct CDR3 sequences, approximately 53% of them singletons. The sample was blood. The receptors come from an elderly man in good health.

The chain joins TRBV5-1 to TRBJ2-1; weak D call: TRBD1 (6 bases). The CDR3 length is 16 residues. The germline gives CDR1 SGHRS, CDR2 YFSETQ. Trimming stripped 0 bases from V and 9 bases from J, with 19 bases between. For the CDR3, the DNA is TGCGCCAGCAGCTTGGAGGCTGCAGGGGCGCTTAGTGAGCAGTTCTTC. Its translation: CASSLEAAGALSEQFF.

The chain has TRBV7-2 and TRBJ2-3; 10 nucleotides line up with TRBD2. The CDR3 is 16 residues long. From germline, CDR1 is SGHTA and CDR2 FQGNSA. Unmatched junction bases numbered 18, after V lost 4 bases and J lost 14 bases. DNA for the CDR3: TGTGCCAGCAGCTACCAACTAGCGGGATGGGGGAGATACGCGTATTTT. Its translation is CASSYQLAGWGRYAYF.

This chain connects TRBV21-1 to TRBJ2-7; no check of the table's D call, TRBD1, against the DNA was made. TRBV21-1 is an annotated pseudogene. CDR3 length: 17 residues. The CDR3 DNA reads TGTGCCAGCAGCAAAGACGACGGGGCAGGGTGGCCCTACGAGCAGTACTTC. Translation: CASSKDDGAGWPYEQYF.

The chain joins TRBV29-1 to TRBJ2-7; 7 nucleotides agree with TRBD1. V trimming: 5 bases; J trimming: 5 bases; junction bases outside the gene matches: 6. The germline CDR1 and CDR2 sequences are SQVTM and ANQGSEA. The CDR3 covers 12 residues. In nucleotides, the CDR3 is TGCAGCGTTATTCCGGGACAGAACGAGCAGTACTTC. It yields the protein CSVIPGQNEQYF.

A few counts support this clonotype. The chain links TRBV2 to TRBJ2-4; the D gene could be TRBD1 or TRBD2 (6 bases each). The V and J ends lost 2 bases and 0 bases respectively, with 11 bases between them. Germline loops: CDR1 SNHLY, CDR2 FYNNEI. CDR3 length: 16 residues. In DNA, the CDR3 is TGTGCCAGCAGTGAAAGGGGGGCGGTAGCCAAAAACATTCAGTACTTC. Its translation is CASSERGAVAKNIQYF.

V gene TRBV7-9 combines with J gene TRBJ2-7; D remains ambiguous. CDR1 is SEHNR, CDR2 FQNEAQ, per germline (reference sequence). The CDR3 is made up of 12 amino acids. Deletions cut 1 base from V and 4 bases from J, with 5 bases between. The CDR3 is CASSLEHYEQYF. In DNA, the CDR3 is TGTGCCAGCAGCTTAGAACATTACGAGCAGTACTTC. The full variable domain, its missing parts supplied by reference TRBV7-9 and TRBJ2-7, is DTGVSQNPRHKITKRGQNVTFRCDPISEHNRLYWYRQTLGQGPEFLTYFQNEAQLEKSRLLSDRFSAERPKGSFSTLEIQRTEQGDSAMYLCASSLEHYEQYFGPGTRLTVT.

This clonotype has a handful of counts. The rearrangement links TRBV27 to TRBJ2-3, with TRBD1 matching 8 bases. The V and J ends lost 5 bases and 4 bases, in that order; junction bases with no gene match: 11. The CDR3 is 16 residues long. Germline CDR1 reads MNHEY; CDR2 reads SMNVEV (reference sequence). The CDR3 region is CASSPWTGPRADTQYF. As DNA, the CDR3 is TGTGCCAGCAGTCCGTGGACAGGGCCGAGGGCAGATACGCAGTATTTT.

The chain links TRBV7-9 to TRBJ2-7; the match to TRBD1 covers 7 bases. CDR1 and CDR2 (germline): SEHNR, FQNEAQ (reference sequence). The CDR3 spans 14 residues. V lost 4 bases, J lost 2 bases, and 5 bases stayed unmatched. The CDR3 region is CASSSQGSAYEQYF. The CDR3 bases are TGTGCCAGCAGCTCACAGGGGTCGGCCTACGAGCAGTACTTC.

For this clonotype: One junction end does not reproduce the germline sequence, and a read error may be involved. This rearrangement joins TRBV5-1 to TRBJ2-5; 7 nucleotides agree with TRBD2. Germline CDR1 reads SGHRS; CDR2 reads YFSETQ. The CDR3 length is 14 residues. CDR3 nucleotide sequence: TGCGCCAGCAGCTTTGGCGGGAGTGCAGAGACCCTGTACTTC. Its protein product is CASSFGGSAETLYF.

The chain uses TRBV27 and TRBJ2-7; TRBD2 matches at 8 bases. The germline gives CDR1 MNHEY, CDR2 SMNVEV (reference sequence). J lost 7 bases, V lost 2 bases, and 10 bases had no gene match. This CDR3 is 15 amino acids long. CDR3 nucleotide sequence: TGTGCCAGCAGTTTACGGGGGGGCTTAGGTAATGAGCAGTACTTC. Protein sequence: CASSLRGGLGNEQYF.

This clonotype was seen more than once but under ten times. The CDR3 coding sequence is TGCGCCAGCAGCCAAGATCCGGTTTACGAGCAGTACTTC. This translates into CASSQDPVYEQYF. The rearrangement uses TRBV4-1 and TRBJ2-7; D gene unclear. The V gene lost 0 bases and the J gene lost 4 bases, with 7 bases spanning the gap. The CDR3 sequence is 13 residues long. Germline V CDR1 and CDR2: MGHRA, YSYEKL.

J is TRBJ2-3 and V is TRBV4-3; no reliable D call. This CDR3 region has 15 residues. Germline V gene data show CDR1 as LGHNA and CDR2 as YSLEER. Trimming cost V 7 bases and J 0 bases, with 14 bases left between them. CDR3 DNA: TGCGCCAGCACAATGGTCGGAAGTAGCACAGATACGCAGTATTTT. Amino acids: CASTMVGSSTDTQYF.

This clonotype has a handful of counts. J is TRBJ1-2 and V is TRBV5-1; 9 bases are shared with TRBD1. Germline V gene sequence: CDR1 SGHRS, CDR2 YFSETQ. V dropped 3 bases and J dropped 5; count of bases not matched to a gene: 8. The CDR3 length is 15 residues. CDR3 sequence: CASSYSGTGQYGYTF. Written as DNA, the CDR3 is TGCGCCAGCAGCTATTCCGGGACAGGGCAGTATGGCTACACCTTC.